A selection of T cell receptor beta chains follows, all from one sample in a study of blood T cell repertoires in COVID-19. Some clones are missing from TCRdb's copy, which holds only in-frame ones; the method was immunoSEQ multiplex PCR. The sample contains about 150,000 clones, around 90% of which appear only once. Sequenced sample: peripheral blood. Source of these receptors: a man aged 55 to 70 with acute or convalescent COVID-19. Each CDR3 is given with its conserved first and last residue. D genes are given only for firm matches. Clone size is not always given. Where it is, it says once, few, many or a class for expanded clones.

NA | TRBJ1-1 | NA | TRBV18 | TGTGCCAGCTCACCATCAAACGCAGGCGCCATGAACACTGAAGCTTTCTTT | CASSPSNAGAMNTEAFF
NA | TRBJ1-1 | NA | TRBV29-1 | TGCAGCACAGGGATAAACACTGAAGCTTTCTTT | CSTGINTEAFF
NA | TRBJ2-6 | NA | TRBV5-4 | TGTGCCAGCAGTAGCGTATACGATGGGGCCAACGTCCTGACTTTC | CASSSVYDGANVLTF
NA | TRBJ2-5 | NA | TRBV20-1 | TGCAGTGCTAGCGGGGGAGAGACCCAGTACTTC | CSASGGETQYF
NA | TRBJ1-1 | few | TRBV9 | TGTGCCAGCAGCTCCCCCCGGGGGAGTTTCACTGAAGCTTTCTTT | CASSSPRGSFTEAFF
NA | TRBJ1-1 | NA | TRBV6-5 | TGTGCCAGCAGGACGGGGGGGTTGAACACTGAAGCTTTCTTT | CASRTGGLNTEAFF
TRBD2 | TRBJ2-7 | NA | TRBV5-8 | TGTGCCAGCATGAGGACTAGCGTGACCTACGAGCAGTACTTC | CASMRTSVTYEQYF
NA | TRBJ1-1 | NA | TRBV10-3 | TGTGCCATCAGTGAGTCAGCAGGGCGAGAAGCTTTCTTT | CAISESAGREAFF
TRBD1 | TRBJ1-2 | NA | TRBV5-1 | TGCGCCAGCAGCTTGGCCGGGGTCAGGGGGCGGAGTGGCTACACCTTC | CASSLAGVRGRSGYTF
NA | TRBJ1-3 | NA | TRBV27 | TGTGCCAGCAGTTTCGACATGGGAAACACCATATATTTT | CASSFDMGNTIYF
TRBD2 | TRBJ2-3 | NA | TRBV6-5 | TGTGCCAGCACGTCGACTAGCGGGGGGACAGATACGCAGTATTTT | CASTSTSGGTDTQYF
TRBD1 | TRBJ1-1 | NA | TRBV18 | TGTGCCAGCTCACAGCCTACAGGGGTCGGAACTGAAGCTTTCTTT | CASSQPTGVGTEAFF
TRBD1 | TRBJ2-2 | NA | TRBV3-1/TRBV3-2 | TGTGCCAGCAGCCAAGTCGGGACAGCCACCGGGGAGCTGTTTTTT | CASSQVGTATGELFF
TRBD1 | TRBJ1-1 | NA | TRBV27 | TGTGCCAGCAGTTTAGGGGTGTCGACAGGGTATATGGTTGAAGCTTTCTTT | CASSLGVSTGYMVEAFF
NA | TRBJ1-3 | NA | TRBV29-1 | TGCAGCGGTTCCAAAGGGGCTGGAAACACCATATATTTT | CSGSKGAGNTIYF
NA | TRBJ1-6 | few | TRBV3-1/TRBV3-2 | TGTGCCAGCAGCCAGAAGGTTCAGGGGCGGTCACCCCTCCACTTT | CASSQKVQGRSPLHF
TRBD1 | TRBJ1-5 | NA | TRBV6-2/TRBV6-3 | TGTGCCAGCAGTCGGACAGGGGGTTTTGAGCCCCAGCATTTT | CASSRTGGFEPQHF
TRBD2 | TRBJ2-1 | few | TRBV27 | TGTGCCAGCAGTTCCCCGAAGAGAGACCAGCGGGGGGGCATCTACAATGAGCAGTTCTTC | CASSSPKRDQRGGIYNEQFF
NA | TRBJ1-2 | NA | TRBV6-6 | TGTGCCAGCAGTCTAAGTCTCTCGGGGAACTATGGCTACACCTTC | CASSLSLSGNYGYTF
NA | TRBJ1-2 | NA | TRBV14 | TGTGCCAGCAGCTACGTGGGGGGGGCAGCAGGCTACACCTTC | CASSYVGGAAGYTF
NA | TRBJ1-5 | NA | TRBV6-2/TRBV6-3 | TGTGCCAGCAGTTACTCGAGTCGGGGGGCGGAACAGCCCCAGCATTTT | CASSYSSRGAEQPQHF
TRBD1 | TRBJ2-3 | NA | TRBV4-1 | TGCGCCAGCAGCTCGACCCGGGACAGGGGGGGCCTAGCGGGTCTGTATTTT | CASSSTRDRGGLAGLYF
NA | TRBJ1-3 | NA | TRBV9 | TGTGCCAGCAGCCAGGTGGGACTCGTGGGAAACACCATATATTTT | CASSQVGLVGNTIYF
NA | TRBJ2-3 | NA | TRBV5-8 | TGTGCCAGCAGCTTGGGCGGGGCGAGAAAATACTTCACAGATACGCAGTATTTT | CASSLGGARKYFTDTQYF
NA | TRBJ1-6 | NA | TRBV11-2 | TGTGCCAGCAGCTTTAACAGAGTAGATAATTCACCCCTCCACTTT | CASSFNRVDNSPLHF
NA | TRBJ2-5 | NA | TRBV10-3 | TGTGCCATCAGTGAGCCGGGCCAGGGGGAGACCCAGTACTTC | CAISEPGQGETQYF
TRBD1 | TRBJ1-1 | NA | TRBV10-2 | TGCGCCACTACGGGACAGGGGGCCGACAGCACTGAAGCTTTCTTT | CATTGQGADSTEAFF